This T cell receptor (beta chain) comes out of a study of T cell clones after liver transplantation. The CDR3 extends over 11 amino acids. V lost 11 bases and J lost 7, with 14 bases in between. The germline V gene has CDR1 LNHDA and CDR2 SQIVND (reference sequence). This clone was counted once. Generated by immunoSEQ multiplex PCR, the TCRdb table keeps only in-frame clones and is missing some. In the table there are about 100,000 clones, more than 75% of which are singletons. The sequence was obtained from a human donor who received a liver transplant. V gene TRBV19 combines with J gene TRBJ1-2; maybe TRBD1 (6 bases). The material sequenced was CD4+ T cells from blood, taken before liver transplant. DNA for the CDR3: TGTGCCTCATGGGGGCCCGGTGGCTACACCTTC. Its translation: CASWGPGGYTF.